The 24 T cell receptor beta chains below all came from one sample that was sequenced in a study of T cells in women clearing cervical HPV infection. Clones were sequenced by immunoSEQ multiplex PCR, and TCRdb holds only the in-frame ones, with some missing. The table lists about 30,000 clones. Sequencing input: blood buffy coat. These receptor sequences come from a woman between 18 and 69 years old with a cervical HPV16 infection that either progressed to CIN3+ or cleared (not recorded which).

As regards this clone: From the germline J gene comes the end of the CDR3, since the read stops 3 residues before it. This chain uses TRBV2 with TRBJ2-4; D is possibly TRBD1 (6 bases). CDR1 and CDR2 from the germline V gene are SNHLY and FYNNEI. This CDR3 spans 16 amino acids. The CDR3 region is CASSEYVGGTGYGQYF. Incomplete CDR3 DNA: TGTGCCAGCAGTGAATACGTTGGGGGCACGGGCTATGGT. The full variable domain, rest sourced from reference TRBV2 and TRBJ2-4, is EPEVTQTPSHQVTQMGQEVILRCVPISNHLYFYWYRQILGQKVEFLVSFYNNEISEKSEIFDDQFSVERPDGSNFTLKIRSTKLEDSAMYFCASSEYVGGTGYGQYFGAGTRLSVL.

CDR3 sequence reads: CASSLQTAGEGEQFF. The covered CDR3 bases are TGTGCCAGCTCACTCCAAACAGCGGGAGAGGGTGAG. The rearrangement uses TRBV18 and TRBJ2-1, with 8 bases lining up with TRBD2. The sequence runs out 3 residues before the end of the CDR3; the remainder is reconstructed from the germline J gene. The ends lost 4 bases at V and 9 bases at J; junction bases unmatched: 11. CDR3 length: 15 amino acids. In germline, CDR1 is KGHSH, CDR2 LQKENI.

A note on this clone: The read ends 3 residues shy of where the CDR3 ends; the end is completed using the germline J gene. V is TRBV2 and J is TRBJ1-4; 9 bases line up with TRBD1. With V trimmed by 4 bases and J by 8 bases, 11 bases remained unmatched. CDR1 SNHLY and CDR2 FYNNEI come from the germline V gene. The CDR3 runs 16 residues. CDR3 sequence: CASSGGQGLPGEKLFF. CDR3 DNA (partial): TGTGCCAGCAGTGGGGGACAGGGACTTCCGGGAGAAAAA.

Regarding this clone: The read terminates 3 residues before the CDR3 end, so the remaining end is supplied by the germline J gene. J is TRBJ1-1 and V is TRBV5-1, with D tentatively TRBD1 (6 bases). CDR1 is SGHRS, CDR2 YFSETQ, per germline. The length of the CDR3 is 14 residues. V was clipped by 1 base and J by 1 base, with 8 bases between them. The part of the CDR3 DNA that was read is TGCGCCAGCAGCTTGTACAGGGAGAACACTGAA. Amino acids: CASSLYRENTE. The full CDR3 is CASSLYRENTEAFF.

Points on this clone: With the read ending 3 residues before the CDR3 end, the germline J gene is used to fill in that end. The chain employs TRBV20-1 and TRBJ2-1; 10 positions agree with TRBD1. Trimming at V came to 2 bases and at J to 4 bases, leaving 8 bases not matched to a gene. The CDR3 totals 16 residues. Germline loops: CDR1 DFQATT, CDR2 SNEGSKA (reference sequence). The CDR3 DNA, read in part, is TGCAGTGCTAGATGGGGACAGGGGATAGGGTACAATGAG. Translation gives CSARWGQGIGYNE. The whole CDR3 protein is CSARWGQGIGYNEQFF.

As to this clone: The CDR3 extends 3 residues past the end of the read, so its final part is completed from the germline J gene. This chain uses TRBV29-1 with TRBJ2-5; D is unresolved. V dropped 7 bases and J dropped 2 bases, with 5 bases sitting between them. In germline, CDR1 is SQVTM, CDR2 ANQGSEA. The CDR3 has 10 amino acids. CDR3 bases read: TGCAGCGCAAAACAAGAGACC. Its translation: CSAKQET. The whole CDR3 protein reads CSAKQETQYF.

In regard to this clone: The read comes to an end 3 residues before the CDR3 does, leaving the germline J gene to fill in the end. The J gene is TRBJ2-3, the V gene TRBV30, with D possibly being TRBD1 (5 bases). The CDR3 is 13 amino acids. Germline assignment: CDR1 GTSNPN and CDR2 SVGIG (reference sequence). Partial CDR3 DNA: TGTGCCTGGAGAAAGGGGCTAGGTCAGCCG. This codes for CAWRKGLGQP. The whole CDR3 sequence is CAWRKGLGQPQYF.

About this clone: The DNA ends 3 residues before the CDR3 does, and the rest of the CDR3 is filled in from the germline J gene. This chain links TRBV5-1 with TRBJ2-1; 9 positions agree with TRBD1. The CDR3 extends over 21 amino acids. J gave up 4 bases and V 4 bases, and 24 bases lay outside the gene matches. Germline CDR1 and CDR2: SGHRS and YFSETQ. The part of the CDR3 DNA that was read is TGCGCCAGCAGCGGACCCTCGCATTCCGGGACAGGGAGCCAAAAGTACAATGAG. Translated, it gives CASSGPSHSGTGSQKYNE. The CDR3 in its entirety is CASSGPSHSGTGSQKYNEQFF. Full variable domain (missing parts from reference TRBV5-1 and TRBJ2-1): KAGVTQTPRYLIKTRGQQVTLSCSPISGHRSVSWYQQTPGQGLQFLFEYFSETQRNKGNFPGRFSGRQFSNSRSEMNVSTLELGDSALYLCASSGPSHSGTGSQKYNEQFFGPGTRLTVL.

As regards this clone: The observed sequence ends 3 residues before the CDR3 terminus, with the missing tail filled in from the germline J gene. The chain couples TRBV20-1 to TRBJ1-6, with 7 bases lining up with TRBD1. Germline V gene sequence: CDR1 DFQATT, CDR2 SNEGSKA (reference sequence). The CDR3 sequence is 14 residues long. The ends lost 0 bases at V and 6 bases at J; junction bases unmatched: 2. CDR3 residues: CSARDGTANSPLHF. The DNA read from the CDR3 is TGCAGTGCTAGAGATGGGACAGCTAATTCACCC.

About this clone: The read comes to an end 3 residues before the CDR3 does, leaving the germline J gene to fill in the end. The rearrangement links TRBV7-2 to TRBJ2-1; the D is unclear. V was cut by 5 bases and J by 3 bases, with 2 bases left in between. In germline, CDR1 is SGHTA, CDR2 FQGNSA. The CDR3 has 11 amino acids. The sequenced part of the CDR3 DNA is TGTGCCAGCAGCCACTACAATGAG. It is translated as CASSHYNE. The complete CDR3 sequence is CASSHYNEQFF.

CDR3 loop: CASSLGQGIGTGELFF. Incomplete CDR3 DNA: TGTGCCAGCAGTTTAGGACAGGGGATAGGTACCGGGGAG. The V call is TRBV27, the J call TRBJ2-2; TRBD1 matches 9 bases. The CDR3 end is not reached by the read, which stops 3 residues before it; the germline J gene fills it in. The length of the CDR3 is 16 residues. Germline V gene sequence: CDR1 MNHEY, CDR2 SMNVEV (reference sequence). With V trimmed by 2 bases and J by 5 bases, 6 bases remained unmatched.

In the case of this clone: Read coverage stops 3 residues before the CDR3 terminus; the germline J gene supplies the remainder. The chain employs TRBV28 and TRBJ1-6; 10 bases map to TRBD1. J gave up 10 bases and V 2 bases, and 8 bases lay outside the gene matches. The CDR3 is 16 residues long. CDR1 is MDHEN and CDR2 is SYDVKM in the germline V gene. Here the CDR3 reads CASSLPLGTGVSPLHF. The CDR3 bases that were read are TGTGCCAGCAGTTTACCACTCGGGACAGGGGTCTCACCC.

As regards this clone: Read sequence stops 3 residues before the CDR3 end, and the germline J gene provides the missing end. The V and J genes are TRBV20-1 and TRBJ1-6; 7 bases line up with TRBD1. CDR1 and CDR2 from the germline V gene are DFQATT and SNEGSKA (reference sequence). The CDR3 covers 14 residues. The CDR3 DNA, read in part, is TGCAGTGCTAGAGATATAGGACAGGAGCTATCC. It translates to CSARDIGQELS. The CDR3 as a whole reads CSARDIGQELSLHF.

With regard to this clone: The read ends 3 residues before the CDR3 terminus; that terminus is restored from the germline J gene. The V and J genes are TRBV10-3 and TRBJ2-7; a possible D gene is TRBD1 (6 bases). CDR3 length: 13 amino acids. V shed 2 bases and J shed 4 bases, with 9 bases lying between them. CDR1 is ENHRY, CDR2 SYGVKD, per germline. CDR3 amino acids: CAISEGGLYEQYF. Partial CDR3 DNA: TGTGCCATCAGTGAGGGGGGCTTGTACGAG.

The CDR3 bases that were read are TGTGCCAGCAGTGCAAACCGGGACTTGGGCTATGGC. This translates into CASSANRDLGYG. The whole CDR3 protein is CASSANRDLGYGYTF. The chain combines TRBV6-1 with TRBJ1-2; possible D gene TRBD1, 5 bases. The read is 3 residues too short to cover the CDR3 end, so that end is filled in from the germline J gene. This CDR3 is 15 amino acids long. Germline V gene data show CDR1 as MNHNS and CDR2 as SASEGT. Trimming took off 4 bases at V and 4 bases at J, with 16 bases between the two ends.

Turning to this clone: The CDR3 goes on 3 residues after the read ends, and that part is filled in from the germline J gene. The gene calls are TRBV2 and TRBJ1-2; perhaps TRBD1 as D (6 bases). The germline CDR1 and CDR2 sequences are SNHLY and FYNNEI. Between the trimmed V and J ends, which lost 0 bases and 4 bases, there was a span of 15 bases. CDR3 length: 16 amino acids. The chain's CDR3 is CASSEARNRAFYGYTF. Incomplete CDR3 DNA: TGTGCCAGCAGTGAAGCGCGGAACAGGGCTTTCTATGGC. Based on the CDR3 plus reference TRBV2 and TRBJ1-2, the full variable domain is EPEVTQTPSHQVTQMGQEVILRCVPISNHLYFYWYRQILGQKVEFLVSFYNNEISEKSEIFDDQFSVERPDGSNFTLKIRSTKLEDSAMYFCASSEARNRAFYGYTFGSGTRLTVV.

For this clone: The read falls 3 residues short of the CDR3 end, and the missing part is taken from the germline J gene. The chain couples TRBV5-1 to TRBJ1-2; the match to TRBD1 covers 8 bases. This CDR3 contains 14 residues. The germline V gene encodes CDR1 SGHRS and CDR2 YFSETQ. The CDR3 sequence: CASSLRTGNLGYTF. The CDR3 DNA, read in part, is TGCGCCAGCAGCTTACGGACAGGGAATTTAGGC.

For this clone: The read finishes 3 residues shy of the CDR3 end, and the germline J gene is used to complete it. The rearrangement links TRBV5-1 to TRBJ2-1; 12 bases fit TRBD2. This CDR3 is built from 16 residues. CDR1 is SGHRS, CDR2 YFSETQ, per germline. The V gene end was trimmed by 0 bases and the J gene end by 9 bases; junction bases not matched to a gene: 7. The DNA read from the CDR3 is TGCGCCAGCAGCTTGGTTTCTAGCGGGGGGGTCTCTGAG. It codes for CASSLVSSGGVSE. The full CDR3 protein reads CASSLVSSGGVSEQFF.

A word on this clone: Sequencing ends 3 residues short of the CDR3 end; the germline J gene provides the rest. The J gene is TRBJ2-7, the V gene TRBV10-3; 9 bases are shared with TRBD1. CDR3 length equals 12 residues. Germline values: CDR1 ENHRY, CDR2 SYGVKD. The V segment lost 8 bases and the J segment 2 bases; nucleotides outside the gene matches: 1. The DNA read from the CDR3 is TGTGCCATCCGGGACAGGGCCTACGAG. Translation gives CAIRDRAYE. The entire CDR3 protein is CAIRDRAYEQYF.

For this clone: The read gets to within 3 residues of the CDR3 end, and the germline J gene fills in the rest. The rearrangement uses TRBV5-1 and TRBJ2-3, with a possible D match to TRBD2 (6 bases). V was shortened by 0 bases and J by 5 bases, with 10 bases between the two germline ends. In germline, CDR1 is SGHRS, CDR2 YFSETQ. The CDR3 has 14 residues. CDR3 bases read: TGCGCCAGCAGCTTGGGACGGGGAGGAGATACG. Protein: CASSLGRGGDT. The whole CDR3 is CASSLGRGGDTQYF.

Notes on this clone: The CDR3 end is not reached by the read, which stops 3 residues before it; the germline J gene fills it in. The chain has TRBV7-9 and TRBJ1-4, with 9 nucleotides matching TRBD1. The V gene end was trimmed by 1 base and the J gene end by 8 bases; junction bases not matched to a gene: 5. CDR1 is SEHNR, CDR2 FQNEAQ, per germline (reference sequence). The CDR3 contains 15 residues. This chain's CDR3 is CASSLGDRVSEKLFF. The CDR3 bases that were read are TGTGCCAGCAGCTTAGGGGACAGGGTGAGCGAAAAA. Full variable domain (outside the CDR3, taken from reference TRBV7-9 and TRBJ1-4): DTGVSQNPRHKITKRGQNVTFRCDPISEHNRLYWYRQTLGQGPEFLTYFQNEAQLEKSRLLSDRFSAERPKGSFSTLEIQRTEQGDSAMYLCASSLGDRVSEKLFFGSGTQLSVL.

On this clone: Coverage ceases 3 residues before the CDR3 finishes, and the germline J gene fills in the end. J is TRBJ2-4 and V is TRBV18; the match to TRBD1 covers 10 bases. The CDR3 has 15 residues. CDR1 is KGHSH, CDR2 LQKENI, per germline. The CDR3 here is CASSRRQGAFYGQYF. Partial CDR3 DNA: TGTGCCAGCTCACGCCGACAGGGGGCCTTCTATGGT. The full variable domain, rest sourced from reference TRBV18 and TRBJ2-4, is NAGVMQNPRHLVRRRGQEARLRCSPMKGHSHVYWYRQLPEEGLKFMVYLQKENIIDESGMPKERFSAEFPKEGPSILRIQQVVRGDSAAYFCASSRRQGAFYGQYFGAGTRLSVL.

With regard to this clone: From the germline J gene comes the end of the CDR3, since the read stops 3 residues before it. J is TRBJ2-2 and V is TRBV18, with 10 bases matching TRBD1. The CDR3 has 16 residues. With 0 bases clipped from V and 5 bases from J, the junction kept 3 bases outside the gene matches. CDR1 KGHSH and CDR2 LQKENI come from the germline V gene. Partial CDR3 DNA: TGTGCCAGCTCACCACCGGGACAGGGGAAGACCGGGGAG. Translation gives CASSPPGQGKTGE. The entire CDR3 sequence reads CASSPPGQGKTGELFF.

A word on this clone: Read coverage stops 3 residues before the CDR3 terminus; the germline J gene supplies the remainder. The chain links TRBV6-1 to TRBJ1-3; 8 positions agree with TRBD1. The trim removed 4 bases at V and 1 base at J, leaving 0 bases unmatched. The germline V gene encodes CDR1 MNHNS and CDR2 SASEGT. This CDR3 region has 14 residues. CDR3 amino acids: CASSGTGSGNTIYF. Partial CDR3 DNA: TGTGCCAGCAGTGGGACAGGGTCTGGAAACACC.